Sequencing of this T cell receptor beta chain was carried out in a study of blood T cell repertoires in COVID-19. Study-wide background: Acute and convalescent COVID-19 samples came from the United States, Italy and Spain. T cells, B-cell-depleted T cells, or PBMCs supplied cDNA or gDNA.

Germline CDR1 MNHEY, CDR2 SVGAGI. Trimming cost V 7 bases and J 2 bases, with 12 bases left between them. CDR3 length: 14 amino acids. Original processing notes: Reference gene primer amplification gave nucleated cell count estimates. TCRdb's table, derived via immunoSEQ multiplex PCR, lists solely in-frame clones and lacks some. Clone size and the V and J calls come from that table; the DNA yielded D and trimming. The table has roughly 220,000 clones, 84% seen once. The sequencing sample was made of peripheral blood. The chain joins TRBV6-5 to TRBJ1-5; no clear D. This TCR was sampled from a woman in her forties who had recovered from COVID-19. The CDR3 is CASIVTGGNQPQHF. The DNA for the CDR3 is TGTGCCAGCATTGTTACGGGTGGCAATCAGCCCCAGCATTTT.